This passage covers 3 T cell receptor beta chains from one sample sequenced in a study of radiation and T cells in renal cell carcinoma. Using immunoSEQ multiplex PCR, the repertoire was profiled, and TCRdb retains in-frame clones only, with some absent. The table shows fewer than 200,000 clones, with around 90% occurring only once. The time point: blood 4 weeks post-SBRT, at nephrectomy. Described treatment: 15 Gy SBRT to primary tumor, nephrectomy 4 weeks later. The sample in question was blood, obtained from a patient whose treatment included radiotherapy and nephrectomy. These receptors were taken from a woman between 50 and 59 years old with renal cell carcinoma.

CDR3 in amino acids: CASSLQIIEKLFF. The DNA for the CDR3 is TGCGCCAGCAGCCTACAAATTATCGAAAAACTGTTTTTT. V and J are TRBV4-1 and TRBJ1-4; no definite D call. Trimming removed 4 bases at V and 8 bases at J, with 11 bases between. Looked up from germline, CDR1 is MGHRA and CDR2 is YSYEKL. The CDR3 spans 13 residues.

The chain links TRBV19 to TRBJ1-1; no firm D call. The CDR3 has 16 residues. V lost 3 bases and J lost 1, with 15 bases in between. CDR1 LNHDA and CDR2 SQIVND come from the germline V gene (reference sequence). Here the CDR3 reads CASSISAEVPNTEAFF. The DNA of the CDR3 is TGTGCCAGTAGTATTTCGGCAGAGGTCCCGAACACTGAAGCTTTCTTT.

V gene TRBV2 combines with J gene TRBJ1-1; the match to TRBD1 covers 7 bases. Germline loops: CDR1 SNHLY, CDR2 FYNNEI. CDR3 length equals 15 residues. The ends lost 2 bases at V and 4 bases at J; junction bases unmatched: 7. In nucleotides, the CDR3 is TGTGCCAGCAGTGAACAGGGGGTTGTTAGCACTGAAGCTTTCTTT. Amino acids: CASSEQGVVSTEAFF.